This T cell receptor (beta chain) was identified in a study of neurological immune-mediated disorders. Specified time point: longitudinal time-point 2. The study built unsorted libraries from 2 million PBMCs kept at -80 C. Sequencing of 15-18 subjects in each run yielded over 180 million TCR-beta sequences. TCRdb called the 5' RACE reads again in MiXCR, with one record for every CDR3 protein. The sample comprises some 87,000 distinct CDR3 sequences, almost 6% of which are singletons, and 6.5% to 9.5% rests with the top ten. Trimming cost V 6 bases and J 2 bases, with 22 bases left between them. Germline-derived CDR1 and CDR2 are DFQATT and SNEGSKA (reference sequence). The CDR3 consists of 16 residues. This clonotype came up many times.

Sequencing used PBMCs. V gene TRBV20-1 combines with J gene TRBJ2-5; the D gene could be TRBD1 or TRBD2 (5 bases each). The receptor comes from a woman aged 60 to 75 with multiple sclerosis. Here the CDR3 DNA reads TGCAGTGCCACCATCACGAGGGGCTTACTACAAGAGACCCAGTACTTC. This codes for CSATITRGLLQETQYF.